This T cell receptor beta chain was captured by sequencing in a study of blood T cell repertoires in COVID-19. Study information: Sources were T cells, B-cell-depleted T cells, or PBMCs; the material itself was cDNA or gDNA.

Seattle's enrolled individuals joined amid active infection and were then monitored longitudinally. Study processing details: Nucleated cell number was recorded as an estimate derived from reference gene primer amplification. Libraries were prepared by immunoSEQ multiplex PCR; TCRdb keeps only in-frame clonotypes and omits some of them. V and J calls and clone size are those listed in that table; D and trimming were worked out from the DNA. The sample comprises around 430,000 clones, around 88% of which are singletons, and around 13% rests with the top ten. This CDR3 region has 12 residues. The receptor comes from a woman in her forties or fifties with COVID-19, enrolled during active disease. This chain joins TRBV21-1 and TRBJ2-1; TRBD1 reflects the table's D call only, with no check against the DNA. TRBV21-1 is a pseudogene. The sequencing sample was made of peripheral blood. CDR3 nucleotide sequence: TGTGCCAGCAGGCAGGAAAAAAATGAGCAGTTCTTC. Amino acids: CASRQEKNEQFF.